The 3 T cell receptor beta chains given below trace back to one sample, sequenced in a study of blood T cell repertoires in COVID-19. Clones were read by immunoSEQ multiplex PCR, and TCRdb kept only the in-frame ones, dropping some. The data show fewer than 110,000 clones, roughly 88% seen once. Sequencing input: peripheral blood. The source is a man in his fifties or sixties with active or convalescent COVID-19.

The CDR3 here is CASSQWGLEGNEQFF. The CDR3, as DNA: TGTGCCAGCAGCCAATGGGGACTAGAGGGCAATGAGCAGTTCTTC. The chain uses TRBV3-1 (or the pseudogene TRBV3-2) and TRBJ2-1; 8 nucleotides match TRBD2. J lost 6 bases, V lost 2 bases, and 6 bases had no gene match. In germline, CDR1 is LGHDT, CDR2 YNNKEL (reference sequence). This CDR3 is 15 amino acids long.

The sample holds a few counts of this clone. This chain joins TRBV7-2 and TRBJ2-3, with a tentative D call TRBD2 (5 bases). The CDR3 is 14 residues long. Trimming pared 0 bases from V and 1 base from J, leaving 5 bases between. CDR1 and CDR2 (germline): SGHTA, FQGNSA. CDR3 coding DNA: TGTGCCAGCAGCTTAGCGCGGGGCACAGATACGCAGTATTTT. Amino acids: CASSLARGTDTQYF.

In DNA, the CDR3 is TGTGCCAGCAGCGGAGAAGGGAGCTCGACCGAAACCCAGTACTTC. This sequence encodes CASSGEGSSTETQYF. V and J are TRBV7-2 and TRBJ2-5, with D maybe TRBD2 (5 bases). Per germline, CDR1 SGHTA and CDR2 FQGNSA. The CDR3 spans 15 residues. The V gene lost 5 bases and the J gene lost 8 bases, with 21 bases spanning the gap.